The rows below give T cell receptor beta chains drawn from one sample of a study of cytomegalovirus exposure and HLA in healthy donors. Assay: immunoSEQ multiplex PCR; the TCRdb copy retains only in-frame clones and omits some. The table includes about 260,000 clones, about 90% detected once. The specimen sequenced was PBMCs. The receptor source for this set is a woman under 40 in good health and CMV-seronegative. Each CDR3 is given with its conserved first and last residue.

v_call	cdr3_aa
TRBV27	CASSINAGTNRFYIQYF
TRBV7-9	CASSLSSTLGYGYTF
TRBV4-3	CASSQAGQGDGYTF
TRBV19	CATRQGQSLDEQYF
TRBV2	CASSESQGAPTMSSYNEQFF
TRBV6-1	CASRPGQQETQYF
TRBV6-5	CASSLMDARGTDTQYF
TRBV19	CASNTGQGGYQPQHF
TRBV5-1	CASKEPNTGELFF
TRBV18	CASSSAGGSDTQYF
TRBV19	CASSIGGRGTEAFF
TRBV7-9	CASSSLDRVRDGELFF
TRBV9	CASSVSGGVDEQYF
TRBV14	CASSLSTGSYEQYF
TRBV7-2	CASSLGRGPGKETQYF
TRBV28	CASISSGRAVAGELFF
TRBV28	CASIGGSSYEQYF
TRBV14	CASSQNRGTGELFF
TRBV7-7	CASSVGQGTEAFF
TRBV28	CASIPKGSGTYEQYF
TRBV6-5	CASSRDQRPTEAFF
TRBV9	CASSQQQGTDEQYF